The 31 T cell receptor beta chains below all came from one sample that was sequenced in a study of human T cells and chemical hapten exposure. TCRdb reanalysed the RACE reads using MiXCR and keeps one entry per CDR3 protein. The data hold 380,000 or so distinct CDR3 sequences, with 4.5% to 7% observed a single time. Sample time point: pre-sensitization, week 0. Treatment of the sample: therapeutic diphenylcyclopropenone sensitization with weekly scalp DPC. Source: whole blood, taken in connection with sensitization to the hapten diphenylcyclopropenone (DPC). Receptors originate from a woman aged 18-30 years with alopecia areata. Some clones in this sample may be carry-over from other donors' samples.

This clonotype appeared a few times. This chain joins TRBV5-1 and TRBJ1-1; D unresolved. This CDR3 is 13 amino acids long. V was cut by 4 bases and J by 1 base, with 8 bases left in between. Germline values: CDR1 SGHRS, CDR2 YFSETQ. CDR3 coding DNA: TGCGCCAGCAGCGCGATAGAGAACACTGAAGCTTTCTTT. Protein sequence: CASSAIENTEAFF.

The genes are TRBV2 and TRBJ1-2; 7 nucleotides align to TRBD1. The CDR3 has 12 residues. From germline, CDR1 is SNHLY and CDR2 FYNNEI. V shed 8 bases, J shed 7 bases, and the junction held 7 bases outside the gene matches. CDR3 region: CASVGQVRGYTF. The CDR3 coding sequence is TGTGCCAGCGTAGGACAGGTTCGTGGCTACACCTTC. The whole variable domain, remainder taken from reference TRBV2 and TRBJ1-2, is EPEVTQTPSHQVTQMGQEVILRCVPISNHLYFYWYRQILGQKVEFLVSFYNNEISEKSEIFDDQFSVERPDGSNFTLKIRSTKLEDSAMYFCASVGQVRGYTFGSGTRLTVV.

At least ten counts were recorded for this clonotype. The chain carries TRBV7-8 and TRBJ2-3; maybe TRBD2 (6 bases). V was clipped by 0 bases and J by 1 base, with 8 bases between them. Germline loops: CDR1 SGHVS, CDR2 FQNEAQ. This CDR3 has 15 residues. The chain's CDR3 is CASSLAGGRTDTQYF. The CDR3 DNA reads TGTGCCAGCAGCTTAGCGGGGGGACGCACAGATACGCAGTATTTT.

V and J are TRBV7-9 and TRBJ2-5; D might be TRBD2 (5 bases). This CDR3 is built from 15 residues. CDR1 and CDR2 (germline): SEHNR, FQNEAQ (reference sequence). V lost 1 base and J lost 5, with 14 bases in between. CDR3 region: CASSLVPGGRETQYF. The CDR3 coding sequence is TGTGCCAGCAGCTTAGTGCCCGGAGGACGCGAGACCCAGTACTTC.

This clonotype was found a few times. The rearrangement links TRBV5-6 to TRBJ2-7, with a tentative D call TRBD2 (5 bases). Per the germline V gene, CDR1 is SGHDT and CDR2 is YYEEEE. The CDR3 consists of 16 residues. V gave up 0 bases and J gave up 2 bases, with 15 bases separating them. Written as DNA, the CDR3 is TGTGCCAGCAGCTTGGTCAGGCTAGCAGATACCTACGAGCAGTACTTC. Its protein is CASSLVRLADTYEQYF.

This clonotype occurred many times. DNA of the CDR3: TGCAGCGTTCACTTAGCGGGGGCGACCTACGAGCAGTACTTC. Amino acids: CSVHLAGATYEQYF. The chain links TRBV29-1 to TRBJ2-7, with 9 bases matching TRBD2. The CDR3 extends over 14 amino acids. CDR1 and CDR2 from the germline V gene are SQVTM and ANQGSEA. V lost 5 bases and J lost 2; bases outside the gene matches: 7.

This clonotype has a count of ten or more. The chain uses TRBV4-3 and TRBJ1-1; weak D call: TRBD1 (6 bases). The CDR3 contains 15 residues. Per the germline V gene, CDR1 is LGHNA and CDR2 is YSLEER. With 3 bases removed from V and 5 bases from J, the gap between germline ends came to 16 bases. In nucleotides, the CDR3 is TGCGCCAGCAGCCAGGAGATAGGGGGGCGAACTGAAGCTTTCTTT. This codes for CASSQEIGGRTEAFF.

This clonotype was recorded a few times. This chain joins TRBV29-1 and TRBJ2-2; 8 nucleotides line up with TRBD2. CDR3 length: 15 amino acids. CDR1 is SQVTM, CDR2 ANQGSEA, per germline. Trimming cost V 1 base and J 2 bases; bases outside gene matches: 3. CDR3 DNA: TGCAGCGTTGAAGGGGCGGGGGGAAACACCGGGGAGCTGTTTTTT. Its protein product is CSVEGAGGNTGELFF.

The chain employs TRBV29-1 and TRBJ2-7, with a possible D match to TRBD2 (6 bases). Between the trimmed V and J ends, which lost 3 bases and 6 bases, there was a span of 15 bases. The CDR3 has 13 residues. Germline loops: CDR1 SQVTM, CDR2 ANQGSEA. CDR3 protein: CSVERRVGAEQYF. DNA for the CDR3: TGCAGCGTTGAGCGGAGGGTTGGGGCCGAGCAGTACTTC.

A note on this clonotype: A much larger clone is a single base away; this may be a read error. The CDR3 DNA reads as TGCAGTGCTAGAGATCCCTACGAGCAGTACTTC. Translating it yields CSARDPYEQYF. The genes are TRBV20-1 and TRBJ2-7; D not certain. Germline assignment: CDR1 DFQATT and CDR2 SNEGSKA (reference sequence). The CDR3 runs to 11 residues. V lost 0 bases and J 2 bases, leaving 2 bases between the germline ends.

This clonotype showed up many times. V and J are TRBV12-3 or TRBV12-4 and TRBJ1-1, with D maybe TRBD1 (5 bases). V lost 5 bases and J 6 bases, leaving 13 bases between the germline ends. This CDR3 is 13 amino acids long. CDR3 sequence (DNA): TGTGCCAGCAGTACGACAGAAATCCCTGAAGCTTTCTTT. Its translation: CASSTTEIPEAFF.

This clonotype was found a few times. V and J are TRBV2 and TRBJ2-3, with D perhaps TRBD2 (6 bases). V was pared by 9 bases and J by 1 base, with 11 bases between. Germline CDR1 and CDR2: SNHLY and FYNNEI. This CDR3 spans 13 amino acids. DNA for the CDR3: TGTGCCAGTCAACCTAGCGGCACAGATACGCAGTATTTT. It is translated as CASQPSGTDTQYF.

This chain joins TRBV28 and TRBJ1-1, with a tentative D call TRBD1 (6 bases). V dropped 4 bases and J dropped 4 bases, with 10 bases sitting between them. CDR3 length: 13 amino acids. Germline values: CDR1 MDHEN, CDR2 SYDVKM. CDR3 residues: CASSWEGGTEAFF. The CDR3 DNA follows: TGTGCCAGCAGTTGGGAGGGGGGCACTGAAGCTTTCTTT.

This clonotype was detected only a few times. V and J are TRBV13 and TRBJ2-1; 14 bases are shared with TRBD2. Germline values: CDR1 PRHDT, CDR2 FYEKMQ (reference sequence). After removal of 3 bases from V and 4 bases from J, the junction contained 11 bases not matched to a gene. The CDR3 has 19 residues. CDR3 sequence: CASSFAPGTSGGIYNEQFF. The DNA of the CDR3 is TGTGCCAGCAGCTTCGCCCCCGGGACTAGCGGGGGAATATACAATGAGCAGTTCTTC.

The chain employs TRBV4-3 and TRBJ2-7, with D possibly TRBD2 on 5 matching bases. Trimming left V 0 bases short and J 4 bases short, with 16 bases between. Germline CDR1 LGHNA, CDR2 YSLEER. The CDR3 contains 16 residues. CDR3 loop: CASSQERAGGAYEQYF. The CDR3 region has the DNA TGCGCCAGCAGCCAAGAGAGGGCCGGCGGAGCTTACGAGCAGTACTTC.

The chain combines TRBV6-5 with TRBJ2-3; unclear D gene. CDR1 is MNHEY and CDR2 is SVGAGI in the germline V gene. The CDR3 loop spans 15 amino acids. V dropped 0 bases and J dropped 4 bases, with 11 bases sitting between them. CDR3 coding DNA: TGTGCCAGCAGTTACTCGTCGTTTAGGGCAGATACGCAGTATTTT. This gives the protein CASSYSSFRADTQYF.

This clonotype was counted many times. This chain connects TRBV2 to TRBJ1-5, with D hard to call. CDR3 size: 12 residues. V shed 5 bases and J shed 7 bases, with 9 bases lying between them. CDR1 SNHLY and CDR2 FYNNEI come from the germline V gene. The CDR3 sequence: CASSYDGQPQHF. CDR3 in DNA: TGTGCCAGCAGTTACGACGGACAGCCCCAGCATTTT. The full variable domain, with the rest looked up from reference TRBV2 and TRBJ1-5, is EPEVTQTPSHQVTQMGQEVILRCVPISNHLYFYWYRQILGQKVEFLVSFYNNEISEKSEIFDDQFSVERPDGSNFTLKIRSTKLEDSAMYFCASSYDGQPQHFGDGTRLSIL.

Many counts were recorded for this clonotype. The chain has TRBV24-1 and TRBJ2-3, with 8 bases lining up with TRBD2. The V segment lost 1 base and the J segment 2 bases; nucleotides outside the gene matches: 4. This CDR3 has 16 residues. In germline, CDR1 is KGHDR, CDR2 SFDVKD. In nucleotides, the CDR3 is TGTGCCACCAGTGATTTTGTAGCGGGGACCACAGATACGCAGTATTTT. It yields the protein CATSDFVAGTTDTQYF.

The CDR3 loop reads CSASEAGDLLGEQYF. Written as DNA, the CDR3 is TGCAGTGCTAGTGAAGCGGGGGACCTCCTTGGCGAGCAGTACTTC. The chain has TRBV20-1 and TRBJ2-7; TRBD2 matches at 8 bases. CDR3 length: 15 amino acids. With V trimmed by 3 bases and J by 6 bases, 13 bases remained unmatched. The germline V gene encodes CDR1 DFQATT and CDR2 SNEGSKA (reference sequence).

This clonotype was picked up many times. V is TRBV6-2 or TRBV6-3 and J is TRBJ2-5, with D possibly being TRBD2 (5 bases). Germline values: CDR1 MNHEY, CDR2 SVGEGT. The germline V and J ends were trimmed by 6 bases and 9 bases, with 11 bases remaining between them. CDR3 length: 11 amino acids. The CDR3 DNA sequence: TGTGCCAGCAGCCCATGGCGGGCCCAGTACTTC. Its translation: CASSPWRAQYF.

The rearrangement uses TRBV12-3 or TRBV12-4 and TRBJ2-2; D remains unclear. V was trimmed by 1 base and J by 1 base, leaving 10 bases between them. The CDR3 is 16 amino acids. CDR3 sequence reads: CASSLDQGMNTGELFF. As DNA, the CDR3 is TGTGCCAGCAGTTTAGATCAAGGGATGAACACCGGGGAGCTGTTTTTT.

This clonotype came up many times. The CDR3 nucleotides read TGTGCCAGCAGTCCCTTCTCCTATAATTCACCCCTCCACTTT. Protein sequence: CASSPFSYNSPLHF. The chain combines TRBV12-3 or TRBV12-4 with TRBJ1-6; D gene ambiguous. V lost 5 bases, J lost 0 bases, and 5 bases lay in between. CDR3 length: 14 amino acids.

The V call is TRBV5-4, the J call TRBJ1-3; D is perhaps TRBD1 (5 bases). The CDR3 is 15 amino acids. The ends were cut back, 3 bases at V and 0 bases at J, with 10 bases in the middle. The V gene's germline CDR1 is SGHNT and CDR2 YYREEE (reference sequence). The CDR3 loop reads CASSSRDGSGNTIYF. DNA of the CDR3: TGTGCCAGCAGCTCCCGGGACGGCTCTGGAAACACCATATATTTT.

This clonotype was seen more than once but under ten times. The chain combines TRBV5-6 with TRBJ1-4; D is perhaps TRBD1 (6 bases). The CDR3 contains 15 residues. CDR1 SGHDT and CDR2 YYEEEE come from the germline V gene. The V and J ends lost 2 bases and 7 bases respectively, with 15 bases between them. CDR3: CASSLVTGGPEKLFF. As DNA, the CDR3 is TGTGCCAGCAGCTTAGTGACCGGGGGGCCTGAAAAACTGTTTTTT. Based on the CDR3 plus reference TRBV5-6 and TRBJ1-4, the full variable domain is DAGVTQSPTHLIKTRGQQVTLRCSPKSGHDTVSWYQQALGQGPQFIFQYYEEEERQRGNFPDRFSGHQFPNYSSELNVNALLLGDSALYLCASSLVTGGPEKLFFGSGTQLSVL.

This clonotype was counted only a few times. The chain uses TRBV7-2 and TRBJ2-5, with 9 nucleotides matching TRBD1. The CDR3 covers 16 residues. V dropped 1 base and J dropped 5; count of bases not matched to a gene: 8. Germline CDR1 is SGHTA and CDR2 is FQGNSA. The CDR3 DNA sequence: TGTGCCAGCAGCTTAGTCCGGTGGGACAGGGAGGAGACCCAGTACTTC. It is translated as CASSLVRWDREETQYF.

In its sample, this clonotype was seen a few times. This sequence joins TRBV5-4 and TRBJ2-1, with 10 positions matching TRBD2. With 4 bases clipped from V and 6 bases from J, the junction kept 7 bases outside the gene matches. The germline gives CDR1 SGHNT, CDR2 YYREEE (reference sequence). CDR3 length: 15 residues. The CDR3 region is CASSPGTSVGNEQFF. For the CDR3, the DNA is TGTGCCAGCAGCCCCGGGACTAGCGTGGGCAATGAGCAGTTCTTC.

Ten or more counts support this clonotype. The chain recombines TRBV3-1 with TRBJ1-5; 7 bases are a match to TRBD1. Germline trimming cut 5 bases from V and 3 bases from J; bases unmatched to any gene: 7. CDR1 is LGHDT and CDR2 is YNNKEL in the germline V gene (reference sequence). The CDR3 sequence is 15 residues long. The DNA of the CDR3 is TGTGCCAGCAGCGTCGGGACAGTATCCAATCAGCCCCAGCATTTT. Residues: CASSVGTVSNQPQHF.

In its sample, this clonotype was seen a few times. The chain recombines TRBV27 with TRBJ1-5, with TRBD1 identical over 8 bases. Germline values: CDR1 MNHEY, CDR2 SMNVEV (reference sequence). With V trimmed by 4 bases and J by 3 bases, 11 bases remained unmatched. The CDR3 sequence is 17 residues long. This chain's CDR3 is CASSSRQGKGLNQPQHF. The DNA of the CDR3 is TGTGCCAGCAGTTCGAGACAGGGGAAGGGCCTCAATCAGCCCCAGCATTTT.

This clonotype was observed a handful of times. The chain uses TRBV4-3 and TRBJ2-7, with 12 bases aligning to TRBD2. V was clipped by 4 bases and J by 1 base; unmatched bases: 2. The germline CDR1 and CDR2 sequences are LGHNA and YSLEER. This CDR3 has 15 residues. In DNA form, the CDR3 reads TGCGCCAGCAGCCGGACTAGCGGGGCTTCCTACGAGCAGTACTTC. Translating it yields CASSRTSGASYEQYF.

The chain uses TRBV5-4 and TRBJ1-2, with TRBD1 as a possible D gene (6 bases). The CDR3 is 15 residues long. Looked up from germline, CDR1 is SGHNT and CDR2 is YYREEE (reference sequence). V was trimmed by 4 bases and J by 2 bases, leaving 15 bases between them. The DNA for the CDR3 is TGTGCCAGCAGCCTCTACAGGGCACAGAACTATGGCTACACCTTC. Its translation: CASSLYRAQNYGYTF.

This clonotype was observed at least ten times. The chain recombines TRBV6-4 with TRBJ2-3; D is perhaps TRBD1 or TRBD2 (5 bases each). Germline V gene sequence: CDR1 MRHNA, CDR2 SNTAGT. Deletions cut 5 bases from V and 5 bases from J, with 14 bases between. The CDR3 has 14 amino acids. DNA of the CDR3: TGTGCCAGCAGTTCTAGAGGGGAACAAGATACGCAGTATTTT. Its protein product is CASSSRGEQDTQYF.